Listed below are T cell receptor beta chains from one sample, sequenced in a study of molecular identifiers for immune sequencing clone quantification. Via MiXCR, TCRdb re-called the PCR reads, giving one row per CDR3 protein. The sample carries 85,000 to 100,000 distinct CDR3 sequences, less than 25% recorded once. Sample: naive CD8+ T cells from blood, with Jurkat cell RNA spiked in. The receptors derive from a human donor in good health. Some libraries in this study had Jurkat cell RNA spiked in. The CDR3 runs from the conserved cysteine through the conserved F or W. A D gene is named only where the DNA matches it firmly. Size values are once, few and many counts, or a class for expanded clones, and some rows have none.

J gene | clone size | D gene | V gene | CDR3 DNA | CDR3 protein
TRBJ2-1 | many | . | TRBV12-3/TRBV12-4 | TGTGCCAGCAGCCCAGGAAGAAATGAGCAGTTCTTC | CASSPGRNEQFF
TRBJ2-2 | few | . | TRBV6-6 | TGTGCCAGCAGTCCATGGGAGGGGGAGCTGTTTTTT | CASSPWEGELFF
TRBJ2-7 | many | . | TRBV20-1 | TGCAGTGCTAGAGAGGCAACCTACGAGCAGTACTTC | CSAREATYEQYF
TRBJ1-1 | few | . | TRBV27 | TGTGCCAGCAGTTTATCGTTAGGGCAGGTGGGAACTGAAGCTTTCTTT | CASSLSLGQVGTEAFF
TRBJ2-3 | . | . | TRBV3-1 | TGTGCCAGCAGCCAAGCGAGTGCCGGCACAGATACGCAGTATTTT | CASSQASAGTDTQYF
TRBJ2-3 | many | TRBD2 | TRBV20-1 | TGCAGTGCTAGAGATCTCTCTAGCGGGAGCACAGATACGCAGTATTTT | CSARDLSSGSTDTQYF
TRBJ2-7 | many | . | TRBV12-3/TRBV12-4 | TGTGCCAGCAGTTGGGACGGGGGCTACGAGCAGTACTTC | CASSWDGGYEQYF
TRBJ2-1 | many | . | TRBV7-9 | TGTGCCAGCAGCTTAAATTCGGGCTCTATTGAGCAGTTCTTC | CASSLNSGSIEQFF
TRBJ2-1 | many | . | TRBV29-1 | TGCAGCGTTGAAGATGGGAACAGGGTCGTCAATGAGCAGTTCTTC | CSVEDGNRVVNEQFF
TRBJ2-3 | many | TRBD2 | TRBV6-5 | TGTGCCAGCAGCAGGGAGGGAGATACGCAGTATTTT | CASSREGDTQYF
TRBJ2-7 | many | . | TRBV7-9 | TGTGCCAGCAGCTTATCAGGGGTAATCTACGAGCAGTACTTC | CASSLSGVIYEQYF
TRBJ2-7 | few | TRBD1 | TRBV5-1 | TGCGCCAGCAGCTCGTGGCGGGACAGGGAGGCCTACGAGCAGTACTTC | CASSSWRDREAYEQYF
TRBJ2-7 | many | TRBD2 | TRBV7-9 | TGTGCCAGCAGCCCATTCCTTCAGACTAGCGGGTCTATGGAGCAGTACTTC | CASSPFLQTSGSMEQYF
TRBJ2-6 | many | . | TRBV4-1 | TGCGCCAGCAGCCAAGATCGGATAGGAGGTATCGCAGTTGGGGCCAACGTCCTGACTTTC | CASSQDRIGGIAVGANVLTF
TRBJ2-7 | . | TRBD2 | TRBV19 | TGTGCCAGTAGTATCGCTAGCGGGGGAACCTACGAGCAGTACTTC | CASSIASGGTYEQYF
TRBJ2-2 | . | . | TRBV5-1 | TGCGCCAGCAGCTTGGACCTTAACACCGGGGAGCTGTTTTTT | CASSLDLNTGELFF
TRBJ2-5 | many | . | TRBV21-1 | TGTGCCAGCAGCAAAGTCTGCTGGGAGACCCAGTACTTC | CASSKVCWETQYF
TRBJ2-5 | many | TRBD2 | TRBV10-2 | TGCGCCAGCGCTAGCGGGATCCAAGAGACCCAGTACTTC | CASASGIQETQYF
TRBJ2-3 | many | . | TRBV12-3/TRBV12-4 | TGTGCCAGCAGTGCCGCGGGGACTGTAGATACGCAGTATTTT | CASSAAGTVDTQYF
TRBJ2-7 | many | TRBD2 | TRBV5-4 | TGTGCCAGCAGCATTCTAGCGGGGGGGTACGAGCAGTACTTC | CASSILAGGYEQYF
TRBJ2-3 | many | . | TRBV30 | TGTGCCTGGAGTGGTGGCGGAATGAGCACAGATACGCAGTATTTT | CAWSGGGMSTDTQYF
TRBJ2-3 | . | TRBD2 | TRBV4-1 | TGCGCCAGCAGCCAAGTATGGGGGGCGGGAGGGCCGGGGACAGATACGCAGTATTTT | CASSQVWGAGGPGTDTQYF
TRBJ2-3 | many | . | TRBV7-6 | TGTGCCAGCAGCTTAGCAGGGGGAGAGACAGATACGCAGTATTTT | CASSLAGGETDTQYF
TRBJ2-2 | many | TRBD1 | TRBV24-1 | TGTGCCACCAGTGATTTTAGGACCAATACAGGGGGCTGGGACACCGGGGAGCTGTTTTTT | CATSDFRTNTGGWDTGELFF
TRBJ2-3 | . | . | TRBV27 | TGTGCCAGCAGCCGCACCCCTTACACAGATACGCAGTATTTT | CASSRTPYTDTQYF
TRBJ1-3 | . | TRBD1 | TRBV5-6 | TGTGCCAGCAGCTCGACAGGGAAGTCTGGAAACACCATATATTTT | CASSSTGKSGNTIYF
TRBJ1-1 | . | . | TRBV19 | TGTGCCAGTAGTCAACCGACAGGCGAAGCTTTCTTT | CASSQPTGEAFF
TRBJ2-3 | many | . | TRBV13 | TGTGCCAGCAACTTGAGAGGCACAGATACGCAGTATTTT | CASNLRGTDTQYF
TRBJ1-5 | few | . | TRBV27 | TGTGCCAGCAGTTTTTCTGGTTATAGCAATCAGCCCCAGCATTTT | CASSFSGYSNQPQHF
TRBJ2-2 | many | . | TRBV29-1 | TGCAGCGTTGAATGGGGTACCGGGGAGCTGTTTTTT | CSVEWGTGELFF
TRBJ2-3 | . | . | TRBV6-2/TRBV6-3 | TGTGCCAGCAGTTACGGGATTAGAGGAGGGCTAAGCACAGATACGCAGTATTTT | CASSYGIRGGLSTDTQYF
TRBJ2-7 | . | . | TRBV7-9 | TGTGCCAGCAGCTTAGCTGGGCTAGCGAGACACTCCTACGAGCAGTACTTC | CASSLAGLARHSYEQYF
TRBJ2-7 | few | . | TRBV20-1 | TGCAGTGCTAGAGACACCGGAACAGGCATGGGGTACTACGAGCAGTACTTC | CSARDTGTGMGYYEQYF
TRBJ2-3 | many | . | TRBV7-3 | TGTGCCAGCAGCTTAAAGGTTTCAGATACGCAGTATTTT | CASSLKVSDTQYF
TRBJ2-3 | few | . | TRBV6-2/TRBV6-3 | TGTGCCAGCAGGTTAGCTACGTACACAGATACGCAGTATTTT | CASRLATYTDTQYF
TRBJ1-5 | . | . | TRBV12-3/TRBV12-4 | TGTGCCAGCGGTCCTGACGGGGCGGGCAATCAGCCCCAGCATTTT | CASGPDGAGNQPQHF
TRBJ2-3 | many | TRBD2 | TRBV29-1 | TGCAGCGTTGAACCCGAAGCGGGAGATGACACAGATACGCAGTATTTT | CSVEPEAGDDTDTQYF
TRBJ1-5 | once | . | TRBV3-1 | TGTGCCAGCAGCCAAGATCCTGACCAGGAAGGCAATCAGCCCCCGCATTTT | CASSQDPDQEGNQPPHF
TRBJ1-5 | many | . | TRBV7-9 | TGTGCCAGCAGCTTAGAAGGCCACCGGGGGGCCCAGCATTTT | CASSLEGHRGAQHF
TRBJ2-2 | . | . | TRBV20-1 | TGCAGTGCCTTGCCGGAACACGCGAACACCGGGGAGCTGTTTTTT | CSALPEHANTGELFF
TRBJ2-3 | few | . | TRBV27 | TGTGCCAGCAGTTACCAGGGCCCCGATACGCAGTATTTT | CASSYQGPDTQYF
TRBJ2-5 | many | TRBD2 | TRBV3-1 | TGTGCCAGCAGCCAAGATTACGGACTAGCGGGACCTGAGACCCAGTACTTC | CASSQDYGLAGPETQYF
TRBJ2-3 | many | . | TRBV9 | TGTGCCAGCAGCCCAGAAGGGGGGGGGGCAGGAGATACGCAGTATTTT | CASSPEGGGAGDTQYF
TRBJ2-7 | many | . | TRBV7-2 | TGTGCCAGCAGCTTGGGGGGTACCTACGAGCAGTACTTC | CASSLGGTYEQYF
TRBJ1-5 | many | . | TRBV4-3 | TGCGCCAGCAGCCTAGATTATAGCAATCAGCCCCAGCATTTT | CASSLDYSNQPQHF
TRBJ2-1 | . | . | TRBV7-9 | TGTGCCAGCAGCGGAGTGTTGTCAGGAGAACTCTACAATGAGCAGTTCTTC | CASSGVLSGELYNEQFF
TRBJ2-3 | many | . | TRBV2 | TGTGCGCCCTGGGTGGCAAATACGCAGTATTTT | CAPWVANTQYF
TRBJ2-5 | few | . | TRBV4-1 | TGCGCCAGCAGCCAAGAAATTAGGCCTTCTGGGGAGACCCAGTACTTC | CASSQEIRPSGETQYF
TRBJ1-1 | few | . | TRBV6-5 | TGTGCCAGCAGTTACTCACCTAGGACCAAGAACACTGAAGCTTTCTTT | CASSYSPRTKNTEAFF
TRBJ2-7 | many | . | TRBV5-1 | TGCGCCAGCAGCTTGGGGGCCGCTAGTACCTACGAGCAGTACTTC | CASSLGAASTYEQYF
TRBJ2-2 | many | . | TRBV2 | TGTGCCAGCAGTGACCCCCCCCTAGCAACCACCGGGGAGCTGTTTTTT | CASSDPPLATTGELFF
TRBJ1-1 | many | . | TRBV27 | TGTGCCAGCAGTTTAAACAGGGTAACTGAAGCTTTCTTT | CASSLNRVTEAFF